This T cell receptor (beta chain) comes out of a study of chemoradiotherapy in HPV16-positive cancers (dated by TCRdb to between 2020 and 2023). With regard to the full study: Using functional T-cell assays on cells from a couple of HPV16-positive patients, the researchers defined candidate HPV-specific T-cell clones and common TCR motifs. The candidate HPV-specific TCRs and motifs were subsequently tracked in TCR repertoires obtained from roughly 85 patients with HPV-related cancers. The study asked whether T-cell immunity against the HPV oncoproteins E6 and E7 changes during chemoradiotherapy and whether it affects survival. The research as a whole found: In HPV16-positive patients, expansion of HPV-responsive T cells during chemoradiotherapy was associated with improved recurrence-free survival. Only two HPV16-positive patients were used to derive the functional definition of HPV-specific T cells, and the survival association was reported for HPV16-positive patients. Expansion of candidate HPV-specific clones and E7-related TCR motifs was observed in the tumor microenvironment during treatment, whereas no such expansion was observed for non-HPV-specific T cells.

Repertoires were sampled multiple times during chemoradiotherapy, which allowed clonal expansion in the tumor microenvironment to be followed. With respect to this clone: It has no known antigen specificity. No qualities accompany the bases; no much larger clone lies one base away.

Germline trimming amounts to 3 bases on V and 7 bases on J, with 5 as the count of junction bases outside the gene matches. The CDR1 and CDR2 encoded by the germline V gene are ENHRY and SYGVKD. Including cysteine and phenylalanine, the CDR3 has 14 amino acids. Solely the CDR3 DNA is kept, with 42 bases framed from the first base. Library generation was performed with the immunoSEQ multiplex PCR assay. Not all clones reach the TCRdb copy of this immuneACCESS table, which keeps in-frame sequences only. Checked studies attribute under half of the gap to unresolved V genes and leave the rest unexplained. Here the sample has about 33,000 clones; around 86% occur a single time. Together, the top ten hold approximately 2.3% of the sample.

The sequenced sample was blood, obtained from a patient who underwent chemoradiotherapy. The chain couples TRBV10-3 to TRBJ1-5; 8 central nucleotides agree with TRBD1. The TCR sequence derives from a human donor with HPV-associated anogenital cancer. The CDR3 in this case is CAISDTGGEQPQHF. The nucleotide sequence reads TGTGCCATCAGTGATACAGGGGGGGAACAGCCCCAGCATTTT.